Presented here are 2 T cell receptor beta chains from one specimen sequenced in a study of cytomegalovirus exposure and HLA in healthy donors. Researchers ran the PCR with 60 Vbeta and 13 Jbeta primers. Assay used: immunoSEQ multiplex PCR; TCRdb lists only in-frame clones, some missing. This table has over 90,000 clones, 65% to 75% appearing once. The material sequenced was PBMCs. These receptors were taken from a female donor in good health and CMV-seropositive.

The chain uses TRBV6-5 and TRBJ1-1; 9 nucleotides align to TRBD1. V trimming: 4 bases; J trimming: 6 bases; junction bases outside the gene matches: 9. Germline-derived CDR1 and CDR2 are MNHEY and SVGAGI. CDR3 length equals 15 residues. The CDR3 DNA follows: TGTGCCAGCAGTTCTGTCGGACAGGGGCCCTCTGAAGCTTTCTTT. Amino acid sequence: CASSSVGQGPSEAFF.

This chain links TRBV6-4 with TRBJ2-5, with 10 nucleotides matching TRBD1. This CDR3 has 13 residues. Germline V gives CDR1 MRHNA, CDR2 SNTAGT. With 5 bases clipped from V and 4 bases from J, the junction kept 1 base outside the gene matches. The CDR3 bases are TGTGCCAGCAGTCGGACAGGGGGAGAGACCCAGTACTTC. This gives the protein CASSRTGGETQYF.